This record covers a single T cell receptor (beta chain). What it binds is not known. The germline gives CDR1 MDHEN, CDR2 SYDVKM. There are 16 residues in the CDR3. This record belongs to a study of CXCR3-negative and CXCR3-positive naive CD8 T cells. At the level of the study: Per library, roughly 1.6 +/- 0.3 million reads; 140 million or so TRB reads overall. Study conclusions and caveats: TRB CDR3 properties served as the basis for inferring TCR strength, and surface CD5 was comparable between naive subsets. Diversity proved comparably high across both naive subsets and much lower in memory CD8+ cells.

The method, 5' RACE with UMI labels, was used to prepare the TRB cDNA libraries. From its re-call of the 5' RACE reads, TCRdb lists each CDR3 protein once, without DNA. In all, the sample yields around 48,000 distinct CDR3 sequences. The sample comprised memory CD8+ T cells from blood. This TCR was recovered from a human donor in good health. Some clones in this sample may be carry-over from other donors' samples. The chain carries TRBV28 and TRBJ2-5; TCRdb's D call of TRBD2 is untestable without DNA. The CDR3 sequence: CASSPRREGASETQYF.